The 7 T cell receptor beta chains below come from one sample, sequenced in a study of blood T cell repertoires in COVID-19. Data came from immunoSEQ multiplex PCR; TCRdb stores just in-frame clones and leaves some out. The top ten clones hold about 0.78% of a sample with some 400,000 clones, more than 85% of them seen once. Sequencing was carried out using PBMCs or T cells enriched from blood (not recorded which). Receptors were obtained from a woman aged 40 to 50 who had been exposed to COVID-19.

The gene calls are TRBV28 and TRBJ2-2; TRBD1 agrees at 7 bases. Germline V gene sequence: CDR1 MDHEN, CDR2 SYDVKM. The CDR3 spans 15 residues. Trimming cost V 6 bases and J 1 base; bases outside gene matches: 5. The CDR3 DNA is TGTGCCAGCAGGTCCGGGACAGAGAACACCGGGGAGCTGTTTTTT. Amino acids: CASRSGTENTGELFF. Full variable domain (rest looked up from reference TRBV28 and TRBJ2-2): DVKVTQSSRYLVKRTGEKVFLECVQDMDHENMFWYRQDPGLGLRLIYFSYDVKMKEKGDIPEGYSVSREKKERFSLILESASTNQTSMYLCASRSGTENTGELFFGEGSRLTVL.

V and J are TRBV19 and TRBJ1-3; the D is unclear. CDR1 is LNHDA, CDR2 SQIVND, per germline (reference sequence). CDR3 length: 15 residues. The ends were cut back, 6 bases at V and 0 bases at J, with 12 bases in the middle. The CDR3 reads CASREGIYSGNTIYF. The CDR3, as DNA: TGTGCCAGTAGGGAGGGAATCTACTCTGGAAACACCATATATTTT. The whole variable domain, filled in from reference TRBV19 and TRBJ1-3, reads DGGITQSPKYLFRKEGQNVTLSCEQNLNHDAMYWYRQDPGQGLRLIYYSQIVNDFQKGDIAEGYSVSREKKESFPLTVTSAQKNPTAFYLCASREGIYSGNTIYFGEGSWLTVV.

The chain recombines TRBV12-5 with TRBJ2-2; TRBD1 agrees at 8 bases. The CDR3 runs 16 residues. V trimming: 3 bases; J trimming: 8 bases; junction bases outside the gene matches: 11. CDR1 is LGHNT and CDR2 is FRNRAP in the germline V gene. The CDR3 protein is CASGLALQGAKGELFF. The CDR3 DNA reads TGTGCTAGTGGTTTAGCACTCCAGGGGGCGAAAGGGGAGCTGTTTTTT.

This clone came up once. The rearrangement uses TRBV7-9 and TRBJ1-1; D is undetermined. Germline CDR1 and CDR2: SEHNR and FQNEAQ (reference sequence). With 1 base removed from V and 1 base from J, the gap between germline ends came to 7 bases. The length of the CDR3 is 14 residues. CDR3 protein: CASSLGGRNTEAFF. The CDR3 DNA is TGTGCCAGCAGCTTAGGTGGGCGGAACACTGAAGCTTTCTTT.

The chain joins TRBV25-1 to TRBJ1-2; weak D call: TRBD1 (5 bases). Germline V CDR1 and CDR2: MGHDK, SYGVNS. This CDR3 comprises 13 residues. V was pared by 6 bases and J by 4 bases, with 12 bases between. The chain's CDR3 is CASRGDSIYGYTF. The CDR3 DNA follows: TGTGCCAGCAGAGGGGACTCAATCTATGGCTACACCTTC.

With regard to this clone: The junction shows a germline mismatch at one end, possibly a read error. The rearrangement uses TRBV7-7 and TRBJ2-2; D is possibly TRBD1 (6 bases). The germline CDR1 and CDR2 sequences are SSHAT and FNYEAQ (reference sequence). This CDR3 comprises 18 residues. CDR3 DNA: TGTGCTAGCAGCTTGAGACAGGAACTTACTTCGAACACCGGGGAGCTGTTTTTT. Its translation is CASSLRQELTSNTGELFF. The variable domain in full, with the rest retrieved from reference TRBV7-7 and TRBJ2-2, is GAGVSQSPRYKVTKRGQDVTLRCDPISSHATLYWYQQALGQGPEFLTYFNYEAQPDKSGLPSDRFSAERPEGSISTLTIQRTEQRDSAMYRCASSLRQELTSNTGELFFGEGSRLTVL.

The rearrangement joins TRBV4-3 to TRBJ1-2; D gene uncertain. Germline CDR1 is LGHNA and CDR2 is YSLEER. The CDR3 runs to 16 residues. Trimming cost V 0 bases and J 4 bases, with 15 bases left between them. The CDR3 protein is CASSQDLQVSGYGYTF. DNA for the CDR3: TGCGCCAGCAGCCAAGATTTGCAAGTCTCGGGCTATGGCTACACCTTC.